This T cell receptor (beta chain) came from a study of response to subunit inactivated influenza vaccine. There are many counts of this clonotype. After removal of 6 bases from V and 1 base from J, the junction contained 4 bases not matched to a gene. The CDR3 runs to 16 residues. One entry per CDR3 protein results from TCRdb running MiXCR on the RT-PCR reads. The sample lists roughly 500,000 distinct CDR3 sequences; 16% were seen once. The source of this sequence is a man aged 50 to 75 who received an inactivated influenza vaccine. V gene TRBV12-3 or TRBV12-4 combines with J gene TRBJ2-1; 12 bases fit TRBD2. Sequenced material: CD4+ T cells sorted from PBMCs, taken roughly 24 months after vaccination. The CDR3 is CASRHTSGRSYNEQFF. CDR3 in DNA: TGTGCCAGCAGACACACTAGCGGGAGGTCCTACAATGAGCAGTTCTTC.